The sequence of this T cell receptor (beta chain) was determined in a study of blood T cell repertoires in COVID-19. The overall study: Whether acute or convalescent, the COVID-19 samples came from the United States, Italy and Spain.

The germline V gene has CDR1 SGHDT and CDR2 YYEEEE. The CDR3 totals 13 residues. The V and J ends lost 4 bases and 7 bases respectively, with 9 bases between them. Per the study methods: Estimation of nucleated cell counts was performed using reference gene primer amplification. The assay was immunoSEQ multiplex PCR, and TCRdb's table has in-frame clones only and misses some. The DNA was the basis for D and trimming; V, J and clone size are from that table. The sample lists some 120,000 clones, 70% to 85% occurring once. This sequence was found in a man between 65 and 85 years old with active or convalescent COVID-19. The sequencing input was peripheral blood. The gene calls are TRBV5-6 and TRBJ1-6, with D possibly being TRBD1 (6 bases). CDR3 protein: CASSAGQNSPLHF. CDR3 DNA: TGTGCCAGCAGCGCCGGACAGAATTCACCCCTCCACTTT.